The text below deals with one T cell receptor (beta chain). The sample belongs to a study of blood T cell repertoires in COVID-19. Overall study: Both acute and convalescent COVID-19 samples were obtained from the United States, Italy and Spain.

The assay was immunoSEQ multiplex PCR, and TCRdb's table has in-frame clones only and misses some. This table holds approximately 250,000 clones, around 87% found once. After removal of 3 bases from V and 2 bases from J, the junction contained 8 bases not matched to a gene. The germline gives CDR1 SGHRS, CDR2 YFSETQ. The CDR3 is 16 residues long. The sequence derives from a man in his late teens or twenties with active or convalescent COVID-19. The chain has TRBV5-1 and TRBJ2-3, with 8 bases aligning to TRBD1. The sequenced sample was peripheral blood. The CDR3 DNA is TGCGCCAGCAGCTCCCTTCCGGGACAGGACACAGATACGCAGTATTTT. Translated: CASSSLPGQDTDTQYF.